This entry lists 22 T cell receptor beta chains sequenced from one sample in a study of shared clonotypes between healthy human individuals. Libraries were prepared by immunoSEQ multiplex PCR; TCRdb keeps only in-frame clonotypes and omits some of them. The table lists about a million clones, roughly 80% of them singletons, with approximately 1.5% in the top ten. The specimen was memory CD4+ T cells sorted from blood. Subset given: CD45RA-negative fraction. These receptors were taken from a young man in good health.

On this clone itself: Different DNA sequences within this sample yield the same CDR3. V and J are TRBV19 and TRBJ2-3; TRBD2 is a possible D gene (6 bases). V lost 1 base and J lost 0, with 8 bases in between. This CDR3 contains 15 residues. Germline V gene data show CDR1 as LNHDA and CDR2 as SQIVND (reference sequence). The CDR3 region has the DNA TGTGCCAGTAGTATAGGTGGGGGGAGCACAGATACGCAGTATTTT. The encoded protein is CASSIGGGSTDTQYF.

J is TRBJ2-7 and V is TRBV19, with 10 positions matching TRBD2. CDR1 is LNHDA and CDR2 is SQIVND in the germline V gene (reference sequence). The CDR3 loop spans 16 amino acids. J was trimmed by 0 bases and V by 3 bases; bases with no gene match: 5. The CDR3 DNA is TGTGCCAGTAGTATTACTAGCGGGGTACGCTCCTACGAGCAGTACTTC. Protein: CASSITSGVRSYEQYF.

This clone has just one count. CDR3 protein: CASRGTGGSSYEQYF. Written as DNA, the CDR3 is TGTGCCAGTAGGGGAACAGGGGGATCGTCCTACGAGCAGTACTTC. This chain uses TRBV19 with TRBJ2-7, with 8 bases identical to TRBD1. CDR3 length: 15 residues. Germline CDR1 and CDR2: LNHDA and SQIVND (reference sequence). V dropped 6 bases and J dropped 1; count of bases not matched to a gene: 8.

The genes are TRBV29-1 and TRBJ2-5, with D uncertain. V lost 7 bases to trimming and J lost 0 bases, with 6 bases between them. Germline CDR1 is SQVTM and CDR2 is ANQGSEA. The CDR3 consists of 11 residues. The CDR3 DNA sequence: TGCAGCGCCTGGGACCAAGAGACCCAGTACTTC. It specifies CSAWDQETQYF.

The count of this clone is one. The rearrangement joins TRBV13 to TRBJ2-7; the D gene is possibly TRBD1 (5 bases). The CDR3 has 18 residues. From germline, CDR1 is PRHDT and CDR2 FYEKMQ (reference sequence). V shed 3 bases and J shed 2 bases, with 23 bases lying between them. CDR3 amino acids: CASSFLGWAARGAYEQYF. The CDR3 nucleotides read TGTGCCAGCAGCTTCCTGGGGTGGGCAGCTAGGGGTGCCTACGAGCAGTACTTC.

CDR3 amino acids: CAIRAGGLETQYF. CDR3 nucleotides: TGTGCCATCAGAGCGGGGGGGCTGGAGACCCAGTACTTC. This rearrangement joins TRBV10-3 to TRBJ2-5, with 10 bases identical to TRBD2. CDR1 and CDR2 (germline): ENHRY, SYGVKD. Trimming removed 6 bases from V and 5 bases from J; junction bases left unmatched: 3. This CDR3 is built from 13 residues.

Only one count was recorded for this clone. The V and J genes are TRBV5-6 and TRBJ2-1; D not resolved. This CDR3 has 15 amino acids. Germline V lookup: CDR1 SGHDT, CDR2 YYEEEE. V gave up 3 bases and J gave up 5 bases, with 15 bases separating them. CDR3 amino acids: CASSSLRSANNEQFF. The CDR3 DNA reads TGTGCCAGCAGCTCACTTCGGTCAGCAAACAATGAGCAGTTCTTC.

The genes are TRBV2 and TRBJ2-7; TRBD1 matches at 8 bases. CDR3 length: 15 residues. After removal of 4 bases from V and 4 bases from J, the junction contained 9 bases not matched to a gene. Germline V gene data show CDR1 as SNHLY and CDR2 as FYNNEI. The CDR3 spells CASSVVRGRGYEQYF. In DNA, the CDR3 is TGTGCCAGCAGTGTAGTCAGGGGGCGAGGATACGAGCAGTACTTC.

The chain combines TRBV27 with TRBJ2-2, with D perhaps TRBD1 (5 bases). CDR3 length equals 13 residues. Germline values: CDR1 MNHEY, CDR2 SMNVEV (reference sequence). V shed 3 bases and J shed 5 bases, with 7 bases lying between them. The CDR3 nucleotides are TGTGCCAGCAGTTTGGGGCGGACCGGGGAGCTGTTTTTT. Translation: CASSLGRTGELFF.

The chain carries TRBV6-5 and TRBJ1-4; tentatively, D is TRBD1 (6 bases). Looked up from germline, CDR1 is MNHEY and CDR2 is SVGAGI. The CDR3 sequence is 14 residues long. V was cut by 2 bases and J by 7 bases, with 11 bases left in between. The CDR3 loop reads CASSYQGLGEKLFF. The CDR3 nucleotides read TGTGCCAGCAGTTACCAGGGGTTGGGTGAAAAACTGTTTTTT.

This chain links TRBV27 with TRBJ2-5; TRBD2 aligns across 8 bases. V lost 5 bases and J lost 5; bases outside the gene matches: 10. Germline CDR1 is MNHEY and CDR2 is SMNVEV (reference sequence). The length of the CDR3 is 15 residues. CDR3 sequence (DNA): TGTGCCAGCAGTCCCGTAACGGGGGGGCGTGAGACCCAGTACTTC. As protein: CASSPVTGGRETQYF.

The CDR3 loop is CASRGTGGKNEQYF. CDR3 bases: TGTGCCAGCAGAGGGACAGGGGGCAAGAACGAGCAGTACTTC. The rearrangement uses TRBV28 and TRBJ2-7, with TRBD1 matching 12 bases. In germline, CDR1 is MDHEN, CDR2 SYDVKM. The CDR3 covers 14 residues. J gave up 5 bases and V 6 bases, and 5 bases lay outside the gene matches.

Here the CDR3 DNA reads TGTGCCAGCAGCTTAGGAAGCCCGGGACAGGGGACCCATCAGCCCCAGCATTTT. Translating gives CASSLGSPGQGTHQPQHF. The rearrangement links TRBV7-2 to TRBJ1-5; 10 nucleotides line up with TRBD1. In germline, CDR1 is SGHTA, CDR2 FQGNSA. The CDR3 has 18 residues. J gave up 5 bases and V 1 base, and 11 bases lay outside the gene matches.

The CDR3 DNA is TGTGCCAGCAGTGAATTGACCGAGCAGTACTTC. This encodes CASSELTEQYF. The rearrangement links TRBV2 to TRBJ2-7, with D unresolved. Trimming stripped 2 bases from V and 6 bases from J, with 5 bases between. The CDR3 has 11 residues. The V gene's germline CDR1 is SNHLY and CDR2 FYNNEI.

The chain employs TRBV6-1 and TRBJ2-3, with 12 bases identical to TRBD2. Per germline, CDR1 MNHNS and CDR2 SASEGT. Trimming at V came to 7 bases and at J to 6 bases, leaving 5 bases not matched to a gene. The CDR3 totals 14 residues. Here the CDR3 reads CASNRLAGADTQYF. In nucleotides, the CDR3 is TGTGCCAGCAACCGACTAGCGGGGGCCGATACGCAGTATTTT.

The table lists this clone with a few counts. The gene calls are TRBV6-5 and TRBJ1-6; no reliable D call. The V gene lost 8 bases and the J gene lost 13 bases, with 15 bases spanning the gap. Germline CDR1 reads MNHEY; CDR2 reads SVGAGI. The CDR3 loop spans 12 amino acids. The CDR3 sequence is CASGGIRMPLHF. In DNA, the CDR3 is TGTGCCAGCGGAGGGATCCGCATGCCCCTCCACTTT.

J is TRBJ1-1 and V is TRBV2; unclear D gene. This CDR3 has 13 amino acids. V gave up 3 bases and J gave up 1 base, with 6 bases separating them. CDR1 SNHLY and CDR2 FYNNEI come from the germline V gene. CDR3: CASSESGNTEAFF. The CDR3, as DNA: TGTGCCAGCAGTGAGAGTGGGAACACTGAAGCTTTCTTT.

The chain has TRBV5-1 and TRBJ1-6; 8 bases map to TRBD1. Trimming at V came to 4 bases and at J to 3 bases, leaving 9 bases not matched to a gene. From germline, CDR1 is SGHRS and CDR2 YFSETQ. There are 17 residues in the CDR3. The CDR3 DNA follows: TGCGCCAGCAGCCTAGAAGGACAGGGCCGCTATAATTCACCCCTCCACTTT. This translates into CASSLEGQGRYNSPLHF.

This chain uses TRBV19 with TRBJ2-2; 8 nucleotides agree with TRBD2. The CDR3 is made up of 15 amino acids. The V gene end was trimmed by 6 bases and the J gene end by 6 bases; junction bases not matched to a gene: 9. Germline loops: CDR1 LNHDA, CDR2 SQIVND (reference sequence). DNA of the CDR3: TGTGCCAGTAGCCCGGTGGAAGCGGGAGCCGGGGAGCTGTTTTTT. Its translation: CASSPVEAGAGELFF.

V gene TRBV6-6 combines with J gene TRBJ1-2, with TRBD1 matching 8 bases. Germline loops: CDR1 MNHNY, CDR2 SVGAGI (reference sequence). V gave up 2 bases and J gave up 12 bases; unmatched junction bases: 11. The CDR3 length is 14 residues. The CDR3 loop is CASSYPDRVPLNTF. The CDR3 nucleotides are TGTGCCAGCAGTTACCCGGACAGGGTACCCTTGAACACCTTC.

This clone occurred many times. For the CDR3, the DNA is TGTGCCAGCAGCCCCTCTAGCGGACTCTACGAGCAGTACTTC. Its translation is CASSPSSGLYEQYF. V usage is TRBV7-2 and J usage is TRBJ2-7; TRBD2 matches 7 bases. With 5 bases clipped from V and 3 bases from J, the junction kept 7 bases outside the gene matches. CDR1 SGHTA and CDR2 FQGNSA come from the germline V gene. The length of the CDR3 is 14 residues.

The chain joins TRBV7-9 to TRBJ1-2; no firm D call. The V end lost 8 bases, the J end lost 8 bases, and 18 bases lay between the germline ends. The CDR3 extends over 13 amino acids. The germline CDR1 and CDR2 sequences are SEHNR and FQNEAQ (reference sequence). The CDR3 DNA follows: TGTGCCAGCCGTCGAGACTCGGGTAACGGCTACACCTTC. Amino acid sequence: CASRRDSGNGYTF.